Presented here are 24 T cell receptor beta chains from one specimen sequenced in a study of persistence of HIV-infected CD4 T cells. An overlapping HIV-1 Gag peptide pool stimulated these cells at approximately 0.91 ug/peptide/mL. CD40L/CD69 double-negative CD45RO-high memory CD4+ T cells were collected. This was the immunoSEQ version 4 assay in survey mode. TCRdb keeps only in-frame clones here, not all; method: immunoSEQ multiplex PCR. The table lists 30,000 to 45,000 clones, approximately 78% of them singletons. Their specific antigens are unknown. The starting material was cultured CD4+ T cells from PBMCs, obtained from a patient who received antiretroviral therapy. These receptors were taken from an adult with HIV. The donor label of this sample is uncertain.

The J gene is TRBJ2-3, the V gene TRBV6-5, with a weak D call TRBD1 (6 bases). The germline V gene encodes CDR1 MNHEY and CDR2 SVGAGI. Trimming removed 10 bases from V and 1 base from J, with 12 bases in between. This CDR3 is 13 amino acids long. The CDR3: CATAAGGTDTQYF. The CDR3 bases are TGTGCCACCGCCGCAGGGGGCACAGATACGCAGTATTTT.

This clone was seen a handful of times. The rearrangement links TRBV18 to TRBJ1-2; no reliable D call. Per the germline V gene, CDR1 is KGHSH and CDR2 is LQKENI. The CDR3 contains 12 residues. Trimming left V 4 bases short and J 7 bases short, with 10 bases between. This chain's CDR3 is CASSQGEGGYTF. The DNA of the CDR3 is TGTGCCAGCTCACAGGGAGAGGGTGGCTACACCTTC. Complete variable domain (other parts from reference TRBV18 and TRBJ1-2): NAGVMQNPRHLVRRRGQEARLRCSPMKGHSHVYWYRQLPEEGLKFMVYLQKENIIDESGMPKERFSAEFPKEGPSILRIQQVVRGDSAAYFCASSQGEGGYTFGSGTRLTVV.

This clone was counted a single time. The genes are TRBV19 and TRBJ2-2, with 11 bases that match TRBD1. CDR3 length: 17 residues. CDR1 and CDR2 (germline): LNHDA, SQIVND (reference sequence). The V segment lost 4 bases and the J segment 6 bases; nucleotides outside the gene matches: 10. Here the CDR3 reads CASSTDRTGGSAGELFF. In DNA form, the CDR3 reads TGTGCCAGTAGTACGGACCGGACAGGGGGCTCAGCCGGGGAGCTGTTTTTT.

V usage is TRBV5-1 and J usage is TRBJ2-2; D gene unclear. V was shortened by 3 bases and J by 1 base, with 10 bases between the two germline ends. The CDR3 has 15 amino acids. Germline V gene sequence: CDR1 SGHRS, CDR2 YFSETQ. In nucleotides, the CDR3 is TGCGCCAGCAGCTGGGATGGGAAGAACACCGGGGAGCTGTTTTTT. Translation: CASSWDGKNTGELFF. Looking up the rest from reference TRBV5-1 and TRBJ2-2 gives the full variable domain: KAGVTQTPRYLIKTRGQQVTLSCSPISGHRSVSWYQQTPGQGLQFLFEYFSETQRNKGNFPGRFSGRQFSNSRSEMNVSTLELGDSALYLCASSWDGKNTGELFFGEGSRLTVL.

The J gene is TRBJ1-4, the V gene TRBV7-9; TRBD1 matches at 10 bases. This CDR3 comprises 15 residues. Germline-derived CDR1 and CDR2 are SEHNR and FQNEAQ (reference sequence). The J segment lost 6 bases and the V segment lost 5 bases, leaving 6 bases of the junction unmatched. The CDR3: CASSEMTGGYEKLFF. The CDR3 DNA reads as TGTGCCAGCAGCGAGATGACAGGGGGCTATGAAAAACTGTTTTTT.

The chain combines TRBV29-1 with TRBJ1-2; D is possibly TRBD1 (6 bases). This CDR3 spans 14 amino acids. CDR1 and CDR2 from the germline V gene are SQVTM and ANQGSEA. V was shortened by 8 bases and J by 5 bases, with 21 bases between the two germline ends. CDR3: CSLDPQGTGYGYTF. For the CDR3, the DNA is TGCAGCTTAGACCCACAGGGTACCGGTTATGGCTACACCTTC.

CDR3 nucleotides: TGTGCCAGCAGCTTGGAAGGGGGGGCCCCCCAGACCCAGTACTTC. Encoded protein: CASSLEGGAPQTQYF. V gene TRBV5-8 combines with J gene TRBJ2-5; possibly TRBD2 for D (7 bases). Looked up from germline, CDR1 is SGHTS and CDR2 is YDEGEE. Trimming took 0 bases from V and 6 from J, leaving 15 bases between them. The CDR3 extends over 15 amino acids. Based on the CDR3 plus reference TRBV5-8 and TRBJ2-5, the full variable domain is EAGVTQSPTHLIKTRGQQATLRCSPISGHTSVYWYQQALGLGLQFLLWYDEGEERNRGNFPPRFSGRQFPNYSSELNVNALELEDSALYLCASSLEGGAPQTQYFGPGTRLLVL.

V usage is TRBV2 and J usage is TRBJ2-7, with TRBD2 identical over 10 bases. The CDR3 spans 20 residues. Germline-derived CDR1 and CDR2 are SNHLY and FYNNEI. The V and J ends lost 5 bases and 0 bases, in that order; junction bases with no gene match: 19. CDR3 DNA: TGTGCCAGCAGTCACCACAGGGCTAGCGGGGGACGAACTGACTCCTACGAGCAGTACTTC. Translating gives CASSHHRASGGRTDSYEQYF.

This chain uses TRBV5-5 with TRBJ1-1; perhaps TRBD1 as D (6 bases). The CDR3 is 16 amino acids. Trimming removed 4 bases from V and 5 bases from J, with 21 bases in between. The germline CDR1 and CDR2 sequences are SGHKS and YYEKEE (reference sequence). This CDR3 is CASSTILWGLGTEAFF. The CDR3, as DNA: TGTGCCAGCAGCACCATCCTATGGGGGCTGGGGACTGAAGCTTTCTTT.

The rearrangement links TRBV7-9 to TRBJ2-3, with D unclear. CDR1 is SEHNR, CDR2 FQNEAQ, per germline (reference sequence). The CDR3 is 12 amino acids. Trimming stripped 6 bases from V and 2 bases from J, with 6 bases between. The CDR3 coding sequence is TGTGCCAGCAGTCAAACCACAGATACGCAGTATTTT. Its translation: CASSQTTDTQYF.

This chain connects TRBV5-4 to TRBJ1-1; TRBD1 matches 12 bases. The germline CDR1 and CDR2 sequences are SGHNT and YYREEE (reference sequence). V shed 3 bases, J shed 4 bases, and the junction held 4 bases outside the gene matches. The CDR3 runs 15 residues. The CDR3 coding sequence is TGTGCCAGCAGCTGGGGACAGGGGGCGGTCACTGAAGCTTTCTTT. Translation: CASSWGQGAVTEAFF.

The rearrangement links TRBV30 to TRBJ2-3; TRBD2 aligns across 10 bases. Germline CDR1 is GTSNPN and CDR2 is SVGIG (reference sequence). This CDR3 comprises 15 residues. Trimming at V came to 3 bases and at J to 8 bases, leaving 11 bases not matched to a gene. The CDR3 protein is CAWRWGLATGGTQYF. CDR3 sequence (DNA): TGTGCCTGGAGGTGGGGACTAGCGACTGGGGGTACGCAGTATTTT.

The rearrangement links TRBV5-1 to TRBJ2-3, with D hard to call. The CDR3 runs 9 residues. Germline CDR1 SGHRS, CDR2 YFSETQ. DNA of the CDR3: TGCCCGAGTGGAGATACGCAGTATTTT. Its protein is CPSGDTQYF.

The CDR3 is CASSPNRGPNTEAFF. The CDR3 nucleotides are TGTGCCAGCAGCCCTAATAGAGGCCCGAACACTGAAGCTTTCTTT. The V call is TRBV5-4, the J call TRBJ1-1; D remains unclear. CDR1 is SGHNT and CDR2 is YYREEE in the germline V gene (reference sequence). Between the trimmed V and J ends, which lost 4 bases and 1 base, there was a span of 14 bases. CDR3 length equals 15 residues.

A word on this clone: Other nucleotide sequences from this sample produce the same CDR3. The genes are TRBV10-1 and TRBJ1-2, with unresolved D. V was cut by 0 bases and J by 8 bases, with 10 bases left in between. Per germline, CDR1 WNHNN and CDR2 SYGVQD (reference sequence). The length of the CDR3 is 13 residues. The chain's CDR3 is CASSESRGRGYTF. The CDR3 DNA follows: TGCGCCAGCAGTGAGTCCCGGGGTAGAGGCTACACCTTC.

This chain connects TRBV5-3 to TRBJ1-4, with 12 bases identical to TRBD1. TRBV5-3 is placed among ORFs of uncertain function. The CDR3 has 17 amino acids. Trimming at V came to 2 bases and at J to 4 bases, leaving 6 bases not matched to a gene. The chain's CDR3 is CARSFGTGGPINEKLFF. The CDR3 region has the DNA TGTGCCAGAAGCTTTGGGACAGGGGGCCCTATTAATGAAAAACTGTTTTTT.

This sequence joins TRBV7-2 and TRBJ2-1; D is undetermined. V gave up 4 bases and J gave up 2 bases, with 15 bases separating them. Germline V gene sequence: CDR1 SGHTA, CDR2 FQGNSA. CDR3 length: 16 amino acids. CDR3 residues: CASSSLGSPTYNEQFF. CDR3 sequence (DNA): TGTGCCAGCAGCTCCCTTGGCAGCCCCACCTACAATGAGCAGTTCTTC. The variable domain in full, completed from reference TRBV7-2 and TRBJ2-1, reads GAGVSQSPSNKVTEKGKDVELRCDPISGHTALYWYRQSLGQGLEFLIYFQGNSAPDKSGLPSDRFSAERTGGSVSTLTIQRTQQEDSAVYLCASSSLGSPTYNEQFFGPGTRLTVL.

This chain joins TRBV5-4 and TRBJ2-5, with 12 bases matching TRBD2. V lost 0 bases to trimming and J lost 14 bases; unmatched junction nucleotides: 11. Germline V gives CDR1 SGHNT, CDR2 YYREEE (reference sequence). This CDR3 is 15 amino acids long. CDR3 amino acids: CASSLVGTSGSVSYF. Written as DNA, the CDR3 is TGTGCCAGCAGCTTGGTTGGGACTAGCGGGTCCGTAAGTTACTTC.

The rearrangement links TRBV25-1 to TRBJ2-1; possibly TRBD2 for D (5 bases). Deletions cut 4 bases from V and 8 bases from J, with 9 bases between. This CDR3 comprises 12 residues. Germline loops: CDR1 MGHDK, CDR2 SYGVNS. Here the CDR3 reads CASSVSGYEQFF. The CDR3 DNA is TGTGCCAGCAGTGTTTCGGGGTATGAGCAGTTCTTC.

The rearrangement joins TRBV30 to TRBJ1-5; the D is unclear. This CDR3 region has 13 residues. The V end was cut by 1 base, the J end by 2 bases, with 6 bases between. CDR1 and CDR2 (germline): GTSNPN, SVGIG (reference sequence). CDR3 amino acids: CAWSGARNQPQHF. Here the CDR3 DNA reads TGTGCCTGGAGTGGCGCCCGCAATCAGCCCCAGCATTTT.

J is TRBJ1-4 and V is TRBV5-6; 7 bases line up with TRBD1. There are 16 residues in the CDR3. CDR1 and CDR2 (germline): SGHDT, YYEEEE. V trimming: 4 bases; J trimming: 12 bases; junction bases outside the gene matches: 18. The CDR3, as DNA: TGTGCCAGCAGCCCAGGAGTGCTGACAGGGTCCAGAGAACTGTTTTTT. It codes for CASSPGVLTGSRELFF.

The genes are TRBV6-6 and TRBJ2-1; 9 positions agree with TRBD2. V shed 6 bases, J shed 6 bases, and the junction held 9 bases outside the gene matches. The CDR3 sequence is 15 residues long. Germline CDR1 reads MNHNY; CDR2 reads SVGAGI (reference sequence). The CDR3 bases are TGTGCCAGCAGGGCCCCGGGACTAGCCAGCAATGAGCAGTTCTTC. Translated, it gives CASRAPGLASNEQFF.

CDR3 sequence: CASSADTLTYNEQFF. Here the CDR3 DNA reads TGTGCCAGCAGCGCGGACACTTTAACCTACAATGAGCAGTTCTTC. This sequence joins TRBV9 and TRBJ2-1; maybe TRBD1 (5 bases). Germline V gives CDR1 SGDLS, CDR2 YYNGEE. There are 15 residues in the CDR3. Trimming cost V 3 bases and J 2 bases, with 12 bases left between them.

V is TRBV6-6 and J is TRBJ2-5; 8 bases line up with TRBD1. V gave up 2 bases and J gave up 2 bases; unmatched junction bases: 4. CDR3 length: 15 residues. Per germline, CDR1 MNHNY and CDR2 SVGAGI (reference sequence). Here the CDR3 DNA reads TGTGCCAGCAGTTACGGACAGGGACCACAAGAGACCCAGTACTTC. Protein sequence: CASSYGQGPQETQYF.